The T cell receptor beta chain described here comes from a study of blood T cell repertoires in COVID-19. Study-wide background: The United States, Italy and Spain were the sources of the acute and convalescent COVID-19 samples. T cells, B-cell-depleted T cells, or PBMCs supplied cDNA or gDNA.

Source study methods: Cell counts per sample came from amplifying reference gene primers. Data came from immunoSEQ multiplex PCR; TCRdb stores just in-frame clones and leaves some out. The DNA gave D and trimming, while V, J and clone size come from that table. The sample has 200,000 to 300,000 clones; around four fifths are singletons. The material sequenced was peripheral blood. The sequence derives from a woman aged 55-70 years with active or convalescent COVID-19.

The CDR3 DNA sequence: TGTGCCAGCAACCCCGTAGCTTACGATGAGCAGTTCTTC. The encoded protein is CASNPVAYDEQFF. The chain combines TRBV5-6 with TRBJ2-1; no clear D. Germline lookup yields CDR1 SGHDT and CDR2 YYEEEE. The CDR3 is 13 residues long. Trimming stripped 6 bases from V and 8 bases from J, with 15 bases between. The whole variable domain, filled in from reference TRBV5-6 and TRBJ2-1, reads DAGVTQSPTHLIKTRGQQVTLRCSPKSGHDTVSWYQQALGQGPQFIFQYYEEEERQRGNFPDRFSGHQFPNYSSELNVNALLLGDSALYLCASNPVAYDEQFFGPGTRLTVL.